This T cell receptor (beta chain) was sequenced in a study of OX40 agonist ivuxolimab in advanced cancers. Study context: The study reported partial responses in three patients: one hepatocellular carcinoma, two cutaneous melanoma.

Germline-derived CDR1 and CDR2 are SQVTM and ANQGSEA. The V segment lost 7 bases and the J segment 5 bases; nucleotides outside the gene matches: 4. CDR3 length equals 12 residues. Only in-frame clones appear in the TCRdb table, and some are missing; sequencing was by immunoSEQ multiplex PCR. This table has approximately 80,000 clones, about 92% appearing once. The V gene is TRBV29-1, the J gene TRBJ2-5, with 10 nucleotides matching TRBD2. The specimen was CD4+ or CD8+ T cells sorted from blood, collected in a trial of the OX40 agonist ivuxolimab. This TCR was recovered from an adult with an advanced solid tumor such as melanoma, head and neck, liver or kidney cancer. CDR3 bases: TGCAGCGATATGACTAGCGGGGAGACCCAGTACTTC. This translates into CSDMTSGETQYF.